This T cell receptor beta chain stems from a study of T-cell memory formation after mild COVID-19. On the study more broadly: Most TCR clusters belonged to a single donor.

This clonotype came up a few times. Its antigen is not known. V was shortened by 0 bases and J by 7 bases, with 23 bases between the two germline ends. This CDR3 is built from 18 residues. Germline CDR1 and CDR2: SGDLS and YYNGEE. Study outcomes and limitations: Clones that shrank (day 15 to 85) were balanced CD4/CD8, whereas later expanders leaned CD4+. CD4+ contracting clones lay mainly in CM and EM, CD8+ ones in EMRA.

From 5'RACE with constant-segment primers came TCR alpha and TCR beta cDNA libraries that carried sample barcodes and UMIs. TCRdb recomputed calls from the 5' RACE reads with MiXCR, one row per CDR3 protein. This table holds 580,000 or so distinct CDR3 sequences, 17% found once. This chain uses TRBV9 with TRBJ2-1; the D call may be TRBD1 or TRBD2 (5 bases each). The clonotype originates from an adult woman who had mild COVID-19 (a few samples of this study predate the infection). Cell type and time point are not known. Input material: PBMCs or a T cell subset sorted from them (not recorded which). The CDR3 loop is CASSVGIGDGSRLNEQFF. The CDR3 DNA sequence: TGTGCCAGCAGCGTAGGCATAGGGGACGGTTCTAGATTGAATGAGCAGTTCTTC. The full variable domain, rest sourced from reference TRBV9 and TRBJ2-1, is DSGVTQTPKHLITATGQRVTLRCSPRSGDLSVYWYQQSLDQGLQFLIQYYNGEERAKGNILERFSAQQFPDLHSELNLSSLELGDSALYFCASSVGIGDGSRLNEQFFGPGTRLTVL.